The TCR beta chain described here comes from a study of beta chain features in type 1 diabetes. As for the study in general: On cell yields, gender and age, patients and healthy donors were similar. Study-wide points: Shorter TCRB CDR3s, moderately but significantly so, were found in Type 1 diabetes patients in all four CD4+ subsets. An over-representation of cells with high TCR expression could result from cDNA sequencing.

Expressed TCRB transcripts were sequenced because the isolated RNA had all been reverse transcribed beforehand. Libraries were prepared by immunoSEQ multiplex PCR; TCRdb keeps only in-frame clonotypes and omits some of them. This sample has around 260,000 clones; roughly 20% occur once, and the top ten carry less than 0.03%. Remarks on this clone: The antigen is undetermined.

This TCR came from a woman aged 40 to 49 with type 1 diabetes. The sample comprised naive CD4+ T cells from blood.

The CDR3 coding sequence is TGTGCCTGGACTGAGGCCGGGGAGCTGTTTTTT. Translation: CAWTEAGELFF. The chain has TRBV30 and TRBJ2-2; no firm D call. Germline V gives CDR1 GTSNPN, CDR2 SVGIG (reference sequence). Between the trimmed V and J ends, which lost 4 bases and 6 bases, there was a span of 6 bases. CDR3 length: 11 amino acids. Together with reference TRBV30 and TRBJ2-2, the CDR3 gives the full variable domain: SQTIHQWPATLVQPVGSPLSLECTVEGTSNPNLYWYRQAAGRGLQLLFYSVGIGQISSEVPQNLSASRPQDRQFILSSKKLLLSDSGFYLCAWTEAGELFFGEGSRLTVL.